This section outlines one TCR beta chain sequence together with its context. This record comes from a study of T-cell memory formation after mild COVID-19. CDR3 length: 12 residues. Trimming removed 5 bases at V and 4 bases at J, with 8 bases between. Germline assignment: CDR1 SEHNR and CDR2 FQNEAQ (reference sequence). One entry per CDR3 protein results from TCRdb running MiXCR on the 5' RACE reads. The sample consists of under 700,000 distinct CDR3 sequences, 20% of them appearing once. The V call is TRBV7-9, the J call TRBJ2-5; the D is unclear. This TCR was sampled from an adult woman who had mild COVID-19 (a few samples of this study predate the infection). Cell type and time point are not known. Sequencing was done on a sample of PBMCs or a T cell subset sorted from them (not recorded which). CDR3 in DNA: TGTGCCAGCAGCCTCTCCTTAGAGACCCAGTACTTC. Protein: CASSLSLETQYF.